These T cell receptor beta chains were read from a single sample in a study of cytomegalovirus exposure and HLA in healthy donors. Sequencing used immunoSEQ multiplex PCR; TCRdb keeps in-frame clones, though not all of them. The sample shows almost 95,000 clones, around 66% of them seen only once. What was sequenced was PBMCs. All receptors come from a man under 40 in good health and CMV-seronegative. CDR3s include the opening cysteine and the closing phenylalanine or tryptophan. Fields, in order: clone size, J gene, V gene, CDR3 protein. Part of the rows lack a size; the others show once, few, many or a class for expanded clones.

clone_size: .; j_call: TRBJ2-1; v_call: TRBV27; cdr3_aa: CASRPAGYYNEQFF
clone_size: .; j_call: TRBJ1-1; v_call: TRBV9; cdr3_aa: CASSVEQGGVTEAFF
clone_size: .; j_call: TRBJ1-1; v_call: TRBV27; cdr3_aa: CASKKRTGPTEAFF
clone_size: .; j_call: TRBJ2-3; v_call: TRBV5-1; cdr3_aa: CASSLIDTSTDTQYF
clone_size: few; j_call: TRBJ2-7; v_call: TRBV12-5; cdr3_aa: CASGLVRGGSYEQYF
clone_size: .; j_call: TRBJ2-7; v_call: TRBV7-3; cdr3_aa: CASSPRTGYEQYF
clone_size: few; j_call: TRBJ1-3; v_call: TRBV28; cdr3_aa: CASTTGSSGNTIYF
clone_size: .; j_call: TRBJ2-7; v_call: TRBV6-1; cdr3_aa: CASGGQGVYEQYF
clone_size: .; j_call: TRBJ2-2; v_call: TRBV5-4; cdr3_aa: CASRSMRGVNTGELFF
clone_size: .; j_call: TRBJ1-2; v_call: TRBV29-1; cdr3_aa: CSVTDRIELTF
clone_size: .; j_call: TRBJ2-7; v_call: TRBV7-6; cdr3_aa: CASSILGPRLDNYYEQYF
clone_size: .; j_call: TRBJ2-5; v_call: TRBV2; cdr3_aa: CASSEARSQETQYF
clone_size: .; j_call: TRBJ2-3; v_call: TRBV5-1; cdr3_aa: CASSLAWTYSSTDTQYF
clone_size: once; j_call: TRBJ2-2; v_call: TRBV2; cdr3_aa: CASRAGQGARTGELFF
clone_size: few; j_call: TRBJ2-7; v_call: TRBV7-2; cdr3_aa: CASSLAGGRGSHEQYF
clone_size: .; j_call: TRBJ2-1; v_call: TRBV7-3; cdr3_aa: CASSSGTYNEQFF
clone_size: .; j_call: .; v_call: TRBV7-2; cdr3_aa: CASSWDFSYEQYF
clone_size: .; j_call: TRBJ1-2; v_call: TRBV5-1; cdr3_aa: CASSLSAGADGGYTF